Presented here are 4 T cell receptor beta chains from one specimen sequenced in a study of shared T cell receptors in the human thymus. The assay was immunoSEQ multiplex PCR, and TCRdb's table has in-frame clones only and misses some. The sample has almost 550,000 clones; around 78% are singletons. The same data also contributed to another study, on human thymus T cells.

The specimen sequenced was thymocytes. The receptors were gathered from a boy under three years old with a congenital heart defect.

This clone was counted a few times. V is TRBV5-1 and J is TRBJ1-4; D is possibly TRBD1 (6 bases). Germline CDR1 SGHRS, CDR2 YFSETQ. Trimming took 3 bases from V and 3 from J, leaving 21 bases between them. CDR3 length: 18 residues. The CDR3 DNA sequence: TGCGCCAGCAGCTCCCGGGACATGGGGCCCCAGGCTAATGAAAAACTGTTTTTT. Protein sequence: CASSSRDMGPQANEKLFF.

This clone showed up just a few times. The gene calls are TRBV7-9 and TRBJ1-3; a weak D match, TRBD1 (5 bases). The ends were cut back, 0 bases at V and 3 bases at J, with 6 bases in the middle. The CDR3 runs 14 residues. Germline loops: CDR1 SEHNR, CDR2 FQNEAQ (reference sequence). CDR3 coding DNA: TGTGCCAGCAGCTTAGCACAGGATGGAAACACCATATATTTT. Amino acid sequence: CASSLAQDGNTIYF.

The genes are TRBV5-4 and TRBJ1-2; 8 bases agree with TRBD1. There are 13 residues in the CDR3. Trimming at V came to 2 bases and at J to 8 bases, leaving 5 bases not matched to a gene. Germline V gene sequence: CDR1 SGHNT, CDR2 YYREEE (reference sequence). CDR3 sequence (DNA): TGTGCCAGCAGCTTTCAGGGGGCTGGAGGCTACACCTTC. It encodes CASSFQGAGGYTF.

This clone has only a few counts. Here the CDR3 reads CASSKGPSGRTVHEQYF. The CDR3 bases are TGTGCCAGCAGCAAAGGCCCTAGCGGAAGGACGGTCCACGAGCAGTACTTC. The V call is TRBV21-1, the J call TRBJ2-7; no DNA check was done on the table's D call, TRBD2. TRBV21-1 is labeled a pseudogene. This CDR3 contains 17 residues.